This T cell receptor (beta chain) was retrieved from a study of human T cells and chemical hapten exposure. Whole-study findings and limits: Significantly more large CDR3 similarity clusters were formed by expanded TCRs than by controls. Alopecia in the donors means their immune response may deviate from healthy people's.

As to time point: pre-sensitization, week 0. Documented treatment: therapeutic diphenylcyclopropenone sensitization with weekly scalp DPC. The template was total RNA from unfractionated whole blood. A single record per CDR3 protein comes from TCRdb applying MiXCR to the RACE reads. The sample shows about 70,000 distinct CDR3 sequences, roughly 9.8% of them seen only once. From germline, CDR1 is DFQATT and CDR2 SNEGSKA (reference sequence). CDR3 size: 14 residues. V gave up 4 bases and J gave up 2 bases; unmatched junction bases: 5. This clonotype was observed many times. Antigen specificity is unknown. The material was whole blood, obtained in connection with sensitization to the hapten diphenylcyclopropenone (DPC). The TCR originated in a woman in her 50s with alopecia areata. Some clones in this sample may be carry-over from other donors' samples. The chain carries TRBV20-1 and TRBJ1-5; 7 nucleotides line up with TRBD1. This chain's CDR3 is CSATRGGRNQPQHF. CDR3 nucleotide sequence: TGCAGTGCTACGAGAGGGGGCCGCAATCAGCCCCAGCATTTT.